Listed below are T cell receptor beta chains from one sample, sequenced in a study of blood T cell repertoires in COVID-19. Assay used: immunoSEQ multiplex PCR; TCRdb lists only in-frame clones, some missing. The data hold more than 250,000 clones, with over 75% observed a single time. Sequencing was done on a sample of peripheral blood. Receptors were obtained from a middle-aged man with active or convalescent COVID-19. Both conserved end residues are part of each CDR3. The order of the fields is clone size, V gene, D gene, J gene, CDR3 protein, CDR3 DNA. A D gene is named only where the DNA matches it firmly. Size values are once, few and many counts, or a class for expanded clones, and some rows have none.

abundance: .
v_gene: TRBV7-8
d_gene: .
j_gene: TRBJ2-3
CDR3aa: CASSLTGRTDTQYF
CDR3nt: TGTGCCAGCAGCCTAACAGGGCGCACAGATACGCAGTATTTT

abundance: .
v_gene: TRBV5-1
d_gene: TRBD2
j_gene: TRBJ2-2
CDR3aa: CASLAGERTGELFF
CDR3nt: TGCGCCAGTTTAGCGGGAGAGCGAACCGGGGAGCTGTTTTTT

abundance: .
v_gene: TRBV25-1
d_gene: TRBD1
j_gene: TRBJ2-3
CDR3aa: CASNRQGSGADTQYF
CDR3nt: TGTGCCAGCAATAGACAGGGGTCCGGGGCAGATACGCAGTATTTT

abundance: few
v_gene: TRBV6-5
d_gene: .
j_gene: TRBJ1-5
CDR3aa: CASSSQDSNQPQHF
CDR3nt: TGTGCCAGCAGTTCTCAGGATAGCAATCAGCCCCAGCATTTT

abundance: .
v_gene: TRBV4-3
d_gene: .
j_gene: TRBJ2-4
CDR3aa: CASSQASGLGENIQYF
CDR3nt: TGCGCCAGCAGCCAAGCCTCAGGGTTAGGAGAAAACATTCAGTACTTC

abundance: once
v_gene: TRBV29-1
d_gene: TRBD1
j_gene: TRBJ1-2
CDR3aa: CSVEARTGGVFQKGYTF
CDR3nt: TGCAGCGTTGAAGCCCGGACAGGGGGCGTTTTTCAGAAAGGCTACACCTTC

abundance: .
v_gene: TRBV5-4
d_gene: TRBD2
j_gene: TRBJ2-1
CDR3aa: CASSPGGDYNEQFF
CDR3nt: TGTGCCAGCAGCCCGGGAGGGGATTACAATGAGCAGTTCTTC

abundance: .
v_gene: TRBV6-1
d_gene: .
j_gene: TRBJ2-2
CDR3aa: CASSERHTVNGRELFF
CDR3nt: TGTGCCAGCAGTGAACGACACACGGTGAATGGGCGGGAGCTGTTTTTT

abundance: .
v_gene: TRBV11-3
d_gene: TRBD1
j_gene: TRBJ2-1
CDR3aa: CASSLGQGASYNEQFF
CDR3nt: TGTGCCAGCAGCTTGGGACAGGGGGCGTCCTACAATGAGCAGTTCTTC

abundance: .
v_gene: TRBV27
d_gene: .
j_gene: TRBJ2-6
CDR3aa: CASSLLLRRTGANVLTF
CDR3nt: TGTGCCAGCAGTTTGCTTCTCAGGCGAACTGGGGCCAACGTCCTGACTTTC

abundance: once
v_gene: TRBV2
d_gene: TRBD2
j_gene: TRBJ2-7
CDR3aa: CASRASGGPYEQYF
CDR3nt: TGTGCCAGCAGAGCTAGCGGGGGCCCCTACGAGCAGTACTTC

abundance: .
v_gene: TRBV15
d_gene: .
j_gene: TRBJ1-4
CDR3aa: CATSRFGTANNEKLFF
CDR3nt: TGTGCCACCAGCCGCTTTGGGACTGCTAATAATGAAAAACTGTTTTTT

abundance: .
v_gene: TRBV3-1/TRBV3-2
d_gene: TRBD2
j_gene: TRBJ2-4
CDR3aa: CASSQGGLAVQYF
CDR3nt: TGTGCCAGCAGCCAAGGGGGACTAGCGGTTCAGTACTTC

abundance: .
v_gene: TRBV5-6
d_gene: TRBD1
j_gene: TRBJ1-5
CDR3aa: CASSASGQGIIQPQHF
CDR3nt: TGTGCCAGCAGTGCCTCGGGACAGGGGATTATACAGCCCCAGCATTTT

abundance: .
v_gene: TRBV3-1/TRBV3-2
d_gene: .
j_gene: TRBJ2-2
CDR3aa: CASSQGLPGLHGELFF
CDR3nt: TGTGCCAGCAGCCAAGGGCTCCCGGGACTGCACGGGGAGCTGTTTTTT

abundance: .
v_gene: TRBV27
d_gene: .
j_gene: TRBJ1-5
CDR3aa: CASSFWGGNQPQHF
CDR3nt: TGTGCCAGCAGTTTTTGGGGGGGGAATCAGCCCCAGCATTTT

abundance: few
v_gene: TRBV30
d_gene: TRBD1
j_gene: TRBJ1-1
CDR3aa: CASRDRATIEAFF
CDR3nt: TGTGCCTCCCGAGACAGGGCCACTATTGAAGCTTTCTTT

abundance: .
v_gene: TRBV19
d_gene: .
j_gene: TRBJ2-3
CDR3aa: CASSMAGTDTQYF
CDR3nt: TGTGCCAGTAGTATGGCCGGCACAGATACGCAGTATTTT

abundance: .
v_gene: TRBV7-8
d_gene: .
j_gene: TRBJ1-1
CDR3aa: CASSFSPRGNTEAFF
CDR3nt: TGTGCCAGCAGCTTTTCCCCCCGGGGGAACACTGAAGCTTTCTTT

abundance: few
v_gene: TRBV12-5
d_gene: .
j_gene: TRBJ2-5
CDR3aa: CASGLSGQETQYF
CDR3nt: TGTGCTAGTGGTTTGTCGGGACAAGAGACCCAGTACTTC

abundance: .
v_gene: TRBV28
d_gene: TRBD1
j_gene: TRBJ2-7
CDR3aa: CASSPSDRAYEQYF
CDR3nt: TGTGCCAGCAGTCCCTCGGACAGGGCTTACGAGCAGTACTTC

abundance: .
v_gene: TRBV29-1
d_gene: TRBD2
j_gene: TRBJ2-1
CDR3aa: CSAGRLAGVYNEQFF
CDR3nt: TGCAGCGCCGGACGGCTAGCGGGAGTATACAATGAGCAGTTCTTC

abundance: .
v_gene: TRBV24-1
d_gene: .
j_gene: TRBJ2-1
CDR3aa: CATSDSQAEAYNEQFF
CDR3nt: TGTGCCACCAGTGATTCGCAAGCGGAGGCTTACAATGAGCAGTTCTTC

abundance: .
v_gene: TRBV27
d_gene: TRBD2
j_gene: TRBJ2-1
CDR3aa: CASSLLAGYNEQFF
CDR3nt: TGTGCCAGCAGCTTACTAGCGGGATACAATGAGCAGTTCTTC

abundance: few
v_gene: TRBV10-2
d_gene: .
j_gene: TRBJ1-6
CDR3aa: CASSEQAGSWSPLHF
CDR3nt: TGCGCCAGCAGTGAACAGGCCGGGAGTTGGTCACCCCTCCACTTT

abundance: .
v_gene: TRBV7-9
d_gene: TRBD2
j_gene: TRBJ2-5
CDR3aa: CASSLASGIQETQYF
CDR3nt: TGTGCCAGCAGCTTAGCTAGCGGGATTCAAGAGACCCAGTACTTC

abundance: .
v_gene: TRBV7-9
d_gene: TRBD2
j_gene: TRBJ2-1
CDR3aa: CASKASGRRNEQFF
CDR3nt: TGTGCCAGCAAAGCTAGCGGGAGGAGGAATGAGCAGTTCTTC

abundance: .
v_gene: TRBV3-1/TRBV3-2
d_gene: TRBD1
j_gene: TRBJ1-6
CDR3aa: CASSPSGQEGSPLHF
CDR3nt: TGTGCCAGCAGCCCGTCGGGACAGGAGGGTTCACCCCTCCACTTT

abundance: .
v_gene: TRBV5-1
d_gene: .
j_gene: TRBJ2-7
CDR3aa: CASSLSSVFSYEQYF
CDR3nt: TGCGCCAGCAGCTTGTCCTCAGTTTTTTCCTACGAGCAGTACTTC

abundance: .
v_gene: TRBV19
d_gene: TRBD1
j_gene: TRBJ1-4
CDR3aa: CASSMGQEFNEKLFF
CDR3nt: TGTGCCAGTAGTATGGGACAGGAATTTAATGAAAAACTGTTTTTT

abundance: .
v_gene: TRBV29-1
d_gene: TRBD2
j_gene: TRBJ2-5
CDR3aa: CSVELAVYQETQYF
CDR3nt: TGCAGCGTTGAACTAGCGGTGTACCAAGAGACCCAGTACTTC

abundance: few
v_gene: TRBV24-1
d_gene: TRBD1
j_gene: TRBJ1-5
CDR3aa: CATRGGAGNQPQHF
CDR3nt: TGTGCCACCCGAGGGGGCGCAGGCAATCAGCCCCAGCATTTT

abundance: few
v_gene: TRBV5-6
d_gene: .
j_gene: TRBJ2-2
CDR3aa: CASSGTRDGELFF
CDR3nt: TGTGCCAGCAGCGGAACTAGAGACGGGGAGCTGTTTTTT

abundance: .
v_gene: TRBV28
d_gene: .
j_gene: TRBJ1-3
CDR3aa: CASSLPGDSGNTIYF
CDR3nt: TGTGCCAGCAGTTTACCGGGAGACTCTGGAAACACCATATATTTT

abundance: .
v_gene: TRBV5-1
d_gene: .
j_gene: TRBJ1-3
CDR3aa: CASRERFSGNTIYF
CDR3nt: TGCGCCAGCAGAGAGAGATTCTCTGGAAACACCATATATTTT

abundance: .
v_gene: TRBV19
d_gene: TRBD1
j_gene: TRBJ2-7
CDR3aa: CASSSNRDRGDEQYF
CDR3nt: TGTGCCAGTAGTTCCAACCGGGACAGGGGGGATGAGCAGTACTTC

abundance: .
v_gene: TRBV30
d_gene: .
j_gene: TRBJ1-3
CDR3aa: CAWSVRYSGNTIYF
CDR3nt: TGTGCCTGGAGTGTACGGTACTCTGGAAACACCATATATTTT

abundance: .
v_gene: TRBV27
d_gene: TRBD1
j_gene: TRBJ2-3
CDR3aa: CASSLRGGAPDTQYF
CDR3nt: TGTGCCAGCAGTCTTAGAGGGGGCGCGCCAGATACGCAGTATTTT

abundance: .
v_gene: TRBV30
d_gene: TRBD2
j_gene: TRBJ2-3
CDR3aa: CAWSPGLAADTQYF
CDR3nt: TGTGCCTGGAGCCCGGGACTAGCGGCAGATACGCAGTATTTT

abundance: .
v_gene: TRBV30
d_gene: .
j_gene: TRBJ1-2
CDR3aa: CASPPPPGYGYTF
CDR3nt: TGTGCCTCCCCTCCTCCCCCGGGGTATGGCTACACCTTC

abundance: .
v_gene: TRBV6-5
d_gene: .
j_gene: TRBJ1-2
CDR3aa: CASSSSRGGYTF
CDR3nt: TGTGCCAGCAGTTCTTCTAGGGGGGGCTACACCTTC

abundance: .
v_gene: TRBV10-1
d_gene: .
j_gene: TRBJ2-3
CDR3aa: CASSETSPGVGGGTQYF
CDR3nt: TGCGCCAGCAGTGAGACTAGCCCTGGTGTTGGGGGAGGTACGCAGTATTTT

abundance: .
v_gene: TRBV28
d_gene: .
j_gene: TRBJ2-1
CDR3aa: CASSSQGNEQFF
CDR3nt: TGTGCCAGCAGTTCACAGGGTAATGAGCAGTTCTTC

abundance: once
v_gene: TRBV7-3
d_gene: .
j_gene: TRBJ1-6
CDR3aa: CASSLLEPPRSPLHF
CDR3nt: TGTGCCAGCAGCTTACTCGAGCCCCCGAGGTCACCCCTCCACTTT

abundance: .
v_gene: TRBV19
d_gene: TRBD2
j_gene: TRBJ2-3
CDR3aa: CASNAGGGGTDTQYF
CDR3nt: TGTGCCAGTAATGCGGGGGGAGGTGGCACAGATACGCAGTATTTT

abundance: .
v_gene: TRBV10-3
d_gene: TRBD2
j_gene: TRBJ2-7
CDR3aa: CAIRTSGAYEQYF
CDR3nt: TGTGCCATCAGGACTAGCGGGGCTTACGAGCAGTACTTC

abundance: .
v_gene: TRBV7-3
d_gene: TRBD1
j_gene: TRBJ2-1
CDR3aa: CASSLTSGGSYNEQFF
CDR3nt: TGTGCCAGCAGCTTAACTTCAGGGGGCTCCTACAATGAGCAGTTCTTC

abundance: .
v_gene: TRBV5-8
d_gene: .
j_gene: TRBJ1-4
CDR3aa: CASSLGQINEKLFF
CDR3nt: TGTGCCAGCAGCTTGGGGCAGATTAATGAAAAACTGTTTTTT

abundance: .
v_gene: TRBV10-2
d_gene: .
j_gene: TRBJ1-2
CDR3aa: CASSDGRDYGYTF
CDR3nt: TGCGCCAGCAGTGATGGCAGGGACTATGGCTACACCTTC

abundance: .
v_gene: TRBV30
d_gene: TRBD2
j_gene: TRBJ2-3
CDR3aa: CAWSWTGDRLAGGAPSTDTQYF
CDR3nt: TGTGCCTGGAGTTGGACAGGCGATCGACTAGCGGGAGGGGCTCCCAGCACAGATACGCAGTATTTT

abundance: .
v_gene: TRBV11-3
d_gene: .
j_gene: TRBJ2-1
CDR3aa: CASSSSASYNEQFF
CDR3nt: TGTGCCAGCAGCTCCAGCGCTTCCTACAATGAGCAGTTCTTC